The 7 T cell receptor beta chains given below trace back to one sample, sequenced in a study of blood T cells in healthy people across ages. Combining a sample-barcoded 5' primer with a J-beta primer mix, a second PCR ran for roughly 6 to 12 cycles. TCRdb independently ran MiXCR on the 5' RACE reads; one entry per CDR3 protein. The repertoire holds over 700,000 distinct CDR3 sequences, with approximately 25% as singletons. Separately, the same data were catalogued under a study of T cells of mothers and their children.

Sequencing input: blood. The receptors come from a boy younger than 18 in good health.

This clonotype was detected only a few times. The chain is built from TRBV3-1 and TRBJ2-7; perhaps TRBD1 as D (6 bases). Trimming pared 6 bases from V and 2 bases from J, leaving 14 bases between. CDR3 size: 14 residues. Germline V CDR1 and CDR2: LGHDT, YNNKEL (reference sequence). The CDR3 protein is CASRATGHPYEQYF. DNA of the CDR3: TGTGCCAGCAGAGCCACGGGACACCCCTACGAGCAGTACTTC.

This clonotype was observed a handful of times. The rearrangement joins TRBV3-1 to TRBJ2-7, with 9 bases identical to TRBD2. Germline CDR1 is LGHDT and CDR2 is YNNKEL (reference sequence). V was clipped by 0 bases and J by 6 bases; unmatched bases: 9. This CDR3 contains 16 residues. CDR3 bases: TGTGCCAGCAGCCAAGAGGCGAAGCGGGAGGCCTCCGAGCAGTACTTC. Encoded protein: CASSQEAKREASEQYF.

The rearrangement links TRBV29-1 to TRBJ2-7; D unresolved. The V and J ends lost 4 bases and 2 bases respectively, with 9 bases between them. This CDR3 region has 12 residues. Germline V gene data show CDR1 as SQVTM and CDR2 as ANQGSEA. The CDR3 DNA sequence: TGCAGCGTTGTAATAGCTGCCTACGAGCAGTACTTC. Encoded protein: CSVVIAAYEQYF.

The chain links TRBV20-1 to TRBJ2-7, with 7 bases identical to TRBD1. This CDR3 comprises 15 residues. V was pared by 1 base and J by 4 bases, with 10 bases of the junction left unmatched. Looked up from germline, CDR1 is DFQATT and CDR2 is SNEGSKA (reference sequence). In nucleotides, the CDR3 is TGCAGTGCTAGAGGGGATTTGGACAGGCCATACGAGCAGTACTTC. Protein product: CSARGDLDRPYEQYF.

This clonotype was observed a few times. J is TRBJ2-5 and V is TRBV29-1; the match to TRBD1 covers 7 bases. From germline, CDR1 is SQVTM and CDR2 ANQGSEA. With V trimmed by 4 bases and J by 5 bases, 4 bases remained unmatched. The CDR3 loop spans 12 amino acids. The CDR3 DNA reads TGCAGCGTTGCTACAGGGGACGAGACCCAGTACTTC. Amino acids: CSVATGDETQYF.

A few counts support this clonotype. CDR3 coding DNA: TGCGCCAGCAGGTGGGTTTACACAAACTCCTACGAGCAGTACTTC. This gives the protein CASRWVYTNSYEQYF. V and J are TRBV5-1 and TRBJ2-7; D call uncertain. The germline V and J ends were trimmed by 5 bases and 0 bases, with 15 bases remaining between them. Germline V gene lookup returns CDR1 SGHRS and CDR2 YFSETQ. The CDR3 has 15 residues.

The DNA of the CDR3 is TGTGCCATCAGTGGCGACCCCTCCTACAATGAGCAGTTCTTC. Translating it yields CAISGDPSYNEQFF. The chain combines TRBV10-3 with TRBJ2-1; no clear D gene. The CDR3 contains 14 residues. Trimming removed 4 bases from V and 0 bases from J, with 7 bases in between. The V gene's germline CDR1 is ENHRY and CDR2 SYGVKD.